Each of the 10 T cell receptor beta chains below was sequenced from the same sample in a study of T cells in Graves' hyperthyroidism and ophthalmopathy. The TCR beta CDR3 regions underwent amplification using RNA transcripts as the source. First-round RT-PCR of the TCR CDR3 relied on the HTBI primer set. In TCRdb, the multiplex PCR reads were re-called with MiXCR into one record per CDR3 protein. This repertoire shows 400,000 to 600,000 distinct CDR3 sequences, less than 25% found once; its top ten account for 26%. Sequencing was carried out using blood. These receptors all stem from a man younger than 35 with Graves' hyperthyroidism.

This clonotype came up many times. The J gene is TRBJ1-2, the V gene TRBV29-1, with a weak D call TRBD1 (5 bases). Between the trimmed V and J ends, which lost 6 bases and 4 bases, there was a span of 15 bases. Germline assignment: CDR1 SQVTM and CDR2 ANQGSEA. CDR3 size: 13 residues. The CDR3 region is CSVRDGFLYGYTF. The CDR3 DNA sequence: TGCAGCGTAAGGGACGGCTTTCTCTATGGCTACACCTTC.

This clonotype was picked up many times. This chain joins TRBV9 and TRBJ2-5; possible D gene TRBD1, 6 bases. Germline lookup yields CDR1 SGDLS and CDR2 YYNGEE. The V end lost 3 bases, the J end lost 2 bases, and 8 bases lay between the germline ends. The CDR3 has 13 amino acids. The CDR3 nucleotides are TGTGCCAGCAGCGCGACAGGTCAAGAGACCCAGTACTTC. Protein: CASSATGQETQYF.

This clonotype was seen a few times. V usage is TRBV19 and J usage is TRBJ1-6, with 7 positions matching TRBD1. CDR1 is LNHDA, CDR2 SQIVND, per germline (reference sequence). J gave up 6 bases and V 7 bases, and 3 bases lay outside the gene matches. This CDR3 is 13 amino acids long. CDR3 sequence: CASNRGSNSPLHF. The CDR3 DNA sequence: TGTGCCAGTAACAGGGGAAGTAATTCACCCCTCCACTTT.

The chain joins TRBV12-3 or TRBV12-4 to TRBJ2-5; D uncertain. The CDR3 loop spans 12 amino acids. The V end lost 4 bases, the J end lost 2 bases, and 5 bases lay between the germline ends. Here the CDR3 DNA reads TGTGCCAGCAGTTGTCCACAAGAGACCCAGTACTTC. Protein: CASSCPQETQYF.

This clonotype was detected many times. The rearrangement joins TRBV10-3 to TRBJ1-2; TRBD1 is a possible D gene (6 bases). Between the trimmed V and J ends, which lost 6 bases and 7 bases, there was a span of 12 bases. Looked up from germline, CDR1 is ENHRY and CDR2 is SYGVKD. The CDR3 contains 12 residues. CDR3 bases: TGTGCCATCAGCGGGGACAATCCTGGCTACACCTTC. Its translation is CAISGDNPGYTF.

This clonotype was seen at least ten times. The V call is TRBV30, the J call TRBJ1-2, with 7 bases fitting TRBD1. CDR1 and CDR2 from the germline V gene are GTSNPN and SVGIG (reference sequence). Losses at the gene ends were 5 bases for V and 5 bases for J; bases not matched to a gene: 11. This CDR3 has 14 amino acids. CDR3 coding DNA: TGTGCCTGGGACCAACAGGGGAGAGTTTATGGCTACACCTTC. Translation gives CAWDQQGRVYGYTF. The variable domain in full, completed from reference TRBV30 and TRBJ1-2, reads SQTIHQWPATLVQPVGSPLSLECTVEGTSNPNLYWYRQAAGRGLQLLFYSVGIGQISSEVPQNLSASRPQDRQFILSSKKLLLSDSGFYLCAWDQQGRVYGYTFGSGTRLTVV.

A word on this clonotype: Its ends do not fully match the called genes, so a read error is possible. This chain uses TRBV6-5 with TRBJ1-3; D is ambiguous. Germline V gives CDR1 MNHEY, CDR2 SVGAGI. This CDR3 spans 16 amino acids. CDR3 region: CVSCYSAVFSGNTIYF. The CDR3 region has the DNA TGTGTCAGCTGTTATTCCGCCGTCTTCTCTGGAAACACCATATATTTT.

The sample holds a few counts of this clonotype. The chain joins TRBV2 to TRBJ2-7; perhaps TRBD2 as D (6 bases). Germline V gene sequence: CDR1 SNHLY, CDR2 FYNNEI. This CDR3 comprises 14 residues. V gave up 1 base and J gave up 6 bases, with 13 bases separating them. CDR3 region: CASSEVAAEGEQYF. Written as DNA, the CDR3 is TGTGCCAGCAGTGAAGTTGCCGCGGAGGGCGAGCAGTACTTC. The whole variable domain, remainder taken from reference TRBV2 and TRBJ2-7, is EPEVTQTPSHQVTQMGQEVILRCVPISNHLYFYWYRQILGQKVEFLVSFYNNEISEKSEIFDDQFSVERPDGSNFTLKIRSTKLEDSAMYFCASSEVAAEGEQYFGPGTRLTVT.

This clonotype occurred many times. The genes are TRBV11-1 and TRBJ1-3; TRBD1 might be the D (6 bases). Germline V gene data show CDR1 as SGHAT and CDR2 as FQDESV (reference sequence). V was clipped by 0 bases and J by 3 bases, with 15 bases between them. The CDR3 sequence is 17 residues long. The CDR3 DNA is TGTGCCAGCAGCTTAGCCGGACCCAGGGGCTATGGAAACACCATATATTTT. This sequence encodes CASSLAGPRGYGNTIYF. The entire variable domain, with the rest obtained from reference TRBV11-1 and TRBJ1-3, is as follows: EAEVAQSPRYKITEKSQAVAFWCDPISGHATLYWYRQILGQGPELLVQFQDESVVDDSQLPKDRFSAERLKGVDSTLKIQPAELGDSAMYLCASSLAGPRGYGNTIYFGEGSWLTVV.

This clonotype was picked up many times. This sequence joins TRBV28 and TRBJ2-7, with D tentatively TRBD1 (6 bases). Germline V gene sequence: CDR1 MDHEN, CDR2 SYDVKM. This CDR3 region has 14 residues. The germline V and J ends were trimmed by 2 bases and 1 base, with 9 bases remaining between them. As DNA, the CDR3 is TGTGCCAGCAGTTTAGTGGACAGTTCCTACGAGCAGTACTTC. This encodes CASSLVDSSYEQYF.